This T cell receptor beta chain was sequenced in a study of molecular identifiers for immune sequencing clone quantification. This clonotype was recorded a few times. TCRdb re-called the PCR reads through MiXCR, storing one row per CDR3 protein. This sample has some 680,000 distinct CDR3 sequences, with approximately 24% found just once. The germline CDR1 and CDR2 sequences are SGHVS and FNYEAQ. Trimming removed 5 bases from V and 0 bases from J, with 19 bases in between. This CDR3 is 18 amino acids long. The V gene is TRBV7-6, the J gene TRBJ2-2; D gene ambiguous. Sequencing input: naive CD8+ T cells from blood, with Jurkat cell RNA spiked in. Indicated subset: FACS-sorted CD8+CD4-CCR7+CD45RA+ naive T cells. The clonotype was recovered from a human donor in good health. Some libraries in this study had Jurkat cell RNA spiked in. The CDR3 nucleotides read TGTGCCAGCAGCCCCACCCCGTGGGGTAATGCGAACACCGGGGAGCTGTTTTTT. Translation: CASSPTPWGNANTGELFF.